The TCR beta chain under discussion was sequenced for a study of blood T cell repertoires in COVID-19. As for the study in general: Sites across the United States, Italy and Spain contributed samples from acute and convalescent COVID-19. PBMCs, B-cell-depleted T cells, or T cells were the source of the cDNA or gDNA that made up the material.

V lost 0 bases to trimming and J lost 1 base; unmatched junction nucleotides: 5. CDR3 size: 15 residues. Germline V gives CDR1 SQVTM, CDR2 ANQGSEA. Residents of about two dozen US areas, aged roughly 18 to 89 years, made up the participants. Recovered status applied to Cohort 3 donors who had two consecutive negative PCRs. It also applied to those with clearance or with symptom resolution. Clones were read by immunoSEQ multiplex PCR, and TCRdb kept only the in-frame ones, dropping some. The sample has a few hundred thousand clones, around 84% seen once. The sequence came from a woman aged 40 to 50 who had recovered from COVID-19. The genes are TRBV29-1 and TRBJ1-1; 7 bases map to TRBD1. The sample was PBMCs or T cells enriched from blood (not recorded which). The DNA for the CDR3 is TGCAGCGTTGAAGATCCGAGGACAGGGAACACTGAAGCTTTCTTT. Encoded protein: CSVEDPRTGNTEAFF.